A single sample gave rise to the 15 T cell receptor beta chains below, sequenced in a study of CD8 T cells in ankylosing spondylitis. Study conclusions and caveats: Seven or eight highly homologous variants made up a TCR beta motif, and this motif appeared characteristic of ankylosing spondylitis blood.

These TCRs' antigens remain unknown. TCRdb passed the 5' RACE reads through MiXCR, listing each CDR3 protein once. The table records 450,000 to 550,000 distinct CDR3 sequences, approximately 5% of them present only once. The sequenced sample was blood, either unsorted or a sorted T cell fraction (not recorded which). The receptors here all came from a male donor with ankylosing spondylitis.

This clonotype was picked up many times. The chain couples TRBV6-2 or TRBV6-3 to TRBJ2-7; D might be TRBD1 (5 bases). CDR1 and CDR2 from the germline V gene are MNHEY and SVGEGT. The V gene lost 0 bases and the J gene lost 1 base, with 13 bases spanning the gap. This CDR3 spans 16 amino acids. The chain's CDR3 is CASSYSIMPGSYEQYF. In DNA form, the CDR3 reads TGTGCCAGCAGTTACTCGATAATGCCAGGGTCCTACGAGCAGTACTTC.

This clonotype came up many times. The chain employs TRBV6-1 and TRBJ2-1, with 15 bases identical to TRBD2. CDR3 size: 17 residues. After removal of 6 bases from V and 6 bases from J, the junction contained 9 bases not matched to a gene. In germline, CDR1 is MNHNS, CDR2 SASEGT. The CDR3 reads CASSRRTSGRASNEQFF. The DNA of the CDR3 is TGTGCCAGCAGCCGTCGGACTAGCGGGAGGGCCAGCAATGAGCAGTTCTTC.

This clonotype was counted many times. The CDR3 coding sequence is TGTGCCAGCAGTGGGACAGGGGGAAAGTCCTACGAGCAGTACTTC. Its translation: CASSGTGGKSYEQYF. V usage is TRBV25-1 and J usage is TRBJ2-7, with 10 bases lining up with TRBD1. In germline, CDR1 is MGHDK, CDR2 SYGVNS. The trim removed 4 bases at V and 1 base at J, leaving 4 bases unmatched. The CDR3 sequence is 15 residues long.

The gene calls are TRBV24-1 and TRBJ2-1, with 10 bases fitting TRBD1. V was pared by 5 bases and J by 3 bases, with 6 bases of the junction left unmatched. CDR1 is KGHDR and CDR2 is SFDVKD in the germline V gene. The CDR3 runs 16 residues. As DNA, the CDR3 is TGTGCCACCAGTGCATTGGGACAGGGGCTCTACAATGAGCAGTTCTTC. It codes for CATSALGQGLYNEQFF.

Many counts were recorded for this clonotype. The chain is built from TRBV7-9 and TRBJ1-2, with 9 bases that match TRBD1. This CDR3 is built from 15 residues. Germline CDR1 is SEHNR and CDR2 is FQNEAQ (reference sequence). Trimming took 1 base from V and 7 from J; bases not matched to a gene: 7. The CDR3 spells CASSLGSTGGGGYTF. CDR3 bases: TGTGCCAGCAGCTTAGGATCGACAGGGGGTGGTGGCTACACCTTC.

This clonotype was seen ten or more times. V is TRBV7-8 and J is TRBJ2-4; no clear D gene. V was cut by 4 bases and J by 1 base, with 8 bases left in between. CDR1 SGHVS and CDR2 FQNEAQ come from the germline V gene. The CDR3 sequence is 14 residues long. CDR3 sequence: CASSSGWAKNIQYF. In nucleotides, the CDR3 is TGTGCCAGCAGCTCTGGATGGGCCAAAAACATTCAGTACTTC.

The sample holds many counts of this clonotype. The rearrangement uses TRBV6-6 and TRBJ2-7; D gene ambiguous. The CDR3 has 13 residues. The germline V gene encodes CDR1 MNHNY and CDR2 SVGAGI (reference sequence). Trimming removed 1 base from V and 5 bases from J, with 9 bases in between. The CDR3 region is CASSYFGVNEQYF. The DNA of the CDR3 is TGTGCCAGCAGTTACTTTGGGGTCAACGAGCAGTACTTC.

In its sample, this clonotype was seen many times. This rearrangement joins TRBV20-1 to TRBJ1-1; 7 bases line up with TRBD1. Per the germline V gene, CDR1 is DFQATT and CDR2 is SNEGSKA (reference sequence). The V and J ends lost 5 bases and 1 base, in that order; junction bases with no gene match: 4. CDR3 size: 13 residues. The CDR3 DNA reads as TGCAGTGCTTTCAGGGACAGGAACACTGAAGCTTTCTTT. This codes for CSAFRDRNTEAFF.

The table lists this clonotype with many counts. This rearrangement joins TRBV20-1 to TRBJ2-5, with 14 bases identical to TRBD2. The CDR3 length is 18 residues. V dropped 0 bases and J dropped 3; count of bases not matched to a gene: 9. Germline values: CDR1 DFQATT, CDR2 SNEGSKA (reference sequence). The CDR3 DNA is TGCAGTGCTAGAGATCTTCGGACTAGCGGGGGGATAGAAGAGACCCAGTACTTC. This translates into CSARDLRTSGGIEETQYF.

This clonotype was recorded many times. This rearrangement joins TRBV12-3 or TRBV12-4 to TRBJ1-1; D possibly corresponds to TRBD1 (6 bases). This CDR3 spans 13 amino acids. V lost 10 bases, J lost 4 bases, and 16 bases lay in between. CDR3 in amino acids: CATLLGASTEAFF. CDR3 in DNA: TGTGCCACCCTCCTGGGGGCAAGCACTGAAGCTTTCTTT.

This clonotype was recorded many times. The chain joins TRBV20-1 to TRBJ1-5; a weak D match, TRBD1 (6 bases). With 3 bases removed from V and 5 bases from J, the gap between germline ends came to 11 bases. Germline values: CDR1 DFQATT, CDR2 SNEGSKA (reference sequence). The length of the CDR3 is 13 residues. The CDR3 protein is CSASDRSYQPQHF. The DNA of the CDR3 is TGCAGTGCTAGCGACAGGTCATATCAGCCCCAGCATTTT.

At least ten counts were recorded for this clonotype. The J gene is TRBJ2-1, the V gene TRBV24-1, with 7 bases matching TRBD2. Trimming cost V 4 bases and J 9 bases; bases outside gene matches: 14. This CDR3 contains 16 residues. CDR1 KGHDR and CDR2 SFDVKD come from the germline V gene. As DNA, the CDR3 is TGTGCCACCAGTGACCCGTCCCGGGGGGTCTACGGTGAGCAGTTCTTC. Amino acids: CATSDPSRGVYGEQFF.

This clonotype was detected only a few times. The CDR3 nucleotides read TGCGCCAGCAGCTTATCACTAGCGGGGGCGAGGTGGGGCACAGATACGCAGTATTTT. This codes for CASSLSLAGARWGTDTQYF. The chain employs TRBV5-1 and TRBJ2-3, with 11 bases aligning to TRBD2. CDR1 is SGHRS and CDR2 is YFSETQ in the germline V gene. The CDR3 is 19 amino acids. V shed 2 bases and J 1 base; nucleotides not matched to a gene: 12.

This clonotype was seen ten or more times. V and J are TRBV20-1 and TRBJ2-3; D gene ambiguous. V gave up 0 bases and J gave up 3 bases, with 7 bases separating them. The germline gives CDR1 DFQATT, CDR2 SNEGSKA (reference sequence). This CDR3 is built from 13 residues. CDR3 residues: CSAREGVTDTQYF. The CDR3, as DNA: TGCAGTGCTAGAGAAGGAGTGACAGATACGCAGTATTTT.

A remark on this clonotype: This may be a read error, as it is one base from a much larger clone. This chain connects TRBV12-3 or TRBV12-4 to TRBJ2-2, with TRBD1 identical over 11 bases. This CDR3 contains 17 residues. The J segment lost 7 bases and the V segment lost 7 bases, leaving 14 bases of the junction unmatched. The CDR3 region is CASTPPYRTGGVGELFF. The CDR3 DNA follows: TGTGCCAGCACCCCCCCATATAGGACAGGGGGCGTCGGGGAGCTGTTTTTT.